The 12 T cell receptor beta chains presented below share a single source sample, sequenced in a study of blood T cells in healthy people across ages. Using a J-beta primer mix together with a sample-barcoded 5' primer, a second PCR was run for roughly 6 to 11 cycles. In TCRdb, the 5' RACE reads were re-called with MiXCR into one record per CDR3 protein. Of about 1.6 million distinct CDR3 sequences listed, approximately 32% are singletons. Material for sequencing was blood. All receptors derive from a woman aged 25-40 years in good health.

The CDR3, as DNA: TGCAGTGCTAGAGATCGGGGAGGATTCCACGAGCAGTACTTC. This codes for CSARDRGGFHEQYF. The chain is built from TRBV20-1 and TRBJ2-7; TRBD2 is a possible D gene (6 bases). CDR1 and CDR2 from the germline V gene are DFQATT and SNEGSKA (reference sequence). This CDR3 has 14 amino acids. Trimming stripped 0 bases from V and 5 bases from J, with 14 bases between.

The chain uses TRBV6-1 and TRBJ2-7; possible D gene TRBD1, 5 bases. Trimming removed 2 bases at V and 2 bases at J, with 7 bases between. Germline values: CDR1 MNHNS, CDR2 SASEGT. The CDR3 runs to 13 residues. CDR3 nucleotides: TGTGCCAGCAGTGAAAAGGGGCCCTACGAGCAGTACTTC. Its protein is CASSEKGPYEQYF.

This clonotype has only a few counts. The CDR3 region has the DNA TGTGCCAGCAGCTTGGACAGGGGCGTCTATGGCTACACCTTC. It codes for CASSLDRGVYGYTF. V is TRBV5-6 and J is TRBJ1-2; 7 nucleotides align to TRBD1. The CDR3 totals 14 residues. Germline CDR1 and CDR2: SGHDT and YYEEEE. V shed 0 bases and J 4 bases; nucleotides not matched to a gene: 3. Using reference TRBV5-6 and TRBJ1-2 for the parts outside the CDR3, the full variable domain is DAGVTQSPTHLIKTRGQQVTLRCSPKSGHDTVSWYQQALGQGPQFIFQYYEEEERQRGNFPDRFSGHQFPNYSSELNVNALLLGDSALYLCASSLDRGVYGYTFGSGTRLTVV.

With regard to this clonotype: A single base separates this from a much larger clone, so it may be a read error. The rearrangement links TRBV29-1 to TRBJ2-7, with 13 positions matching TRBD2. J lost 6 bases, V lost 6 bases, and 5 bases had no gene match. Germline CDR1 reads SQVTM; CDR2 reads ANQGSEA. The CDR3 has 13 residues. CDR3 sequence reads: CSVRTSGSGEQYF. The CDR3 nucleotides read TGCAGCGTCCGGACTAGCGGGAGTGGCGAGCAGTACTTC.

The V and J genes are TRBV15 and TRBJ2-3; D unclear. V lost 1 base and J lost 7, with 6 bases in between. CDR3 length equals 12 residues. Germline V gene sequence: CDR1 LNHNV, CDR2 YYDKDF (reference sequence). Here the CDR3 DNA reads TGTGCCACCAGCAGAGTAGCTCATACGCAGTATTTT. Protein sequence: CATSRVAHTQYF.

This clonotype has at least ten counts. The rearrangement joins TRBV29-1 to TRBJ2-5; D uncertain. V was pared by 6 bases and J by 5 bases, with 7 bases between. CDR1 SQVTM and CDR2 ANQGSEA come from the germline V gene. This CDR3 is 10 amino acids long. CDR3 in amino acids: CSVRRETQYF. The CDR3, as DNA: TGCAGCGTGCGACGTGAGACCCAGTACTTC. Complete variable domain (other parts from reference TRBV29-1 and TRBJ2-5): SAVISQKPSRDICQRGTSLTIQCQVDSQVTMMFWYRQQPGQSLTLIATANQGSEATYESGFVIDKFPISRPNLTFSTLTVSNMSPEDSSIYLCSVRRETQYFGPGTRLLVL.

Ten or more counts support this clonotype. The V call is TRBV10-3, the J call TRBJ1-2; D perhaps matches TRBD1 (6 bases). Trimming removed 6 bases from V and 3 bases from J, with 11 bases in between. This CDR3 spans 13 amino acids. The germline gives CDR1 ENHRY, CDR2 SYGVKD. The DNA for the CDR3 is TGTGCCATCAGACTACAGGGTGACTATGGCTACACCTTC. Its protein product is CAIRLQGDYGYTF.

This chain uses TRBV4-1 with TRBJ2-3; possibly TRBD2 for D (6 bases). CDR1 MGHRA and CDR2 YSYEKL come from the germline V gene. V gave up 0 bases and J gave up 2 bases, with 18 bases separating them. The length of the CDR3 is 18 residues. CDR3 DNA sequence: TGCGCCAGCAGCCAAGATAGGCCGTCGGGACTGGTCACAGATACGCAGTATTTT. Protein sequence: CASSQDRPSGLVTDTQYF.

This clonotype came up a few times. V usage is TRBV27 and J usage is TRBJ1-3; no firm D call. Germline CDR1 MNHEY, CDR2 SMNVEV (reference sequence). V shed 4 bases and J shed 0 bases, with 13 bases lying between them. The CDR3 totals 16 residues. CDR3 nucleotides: TGTGCCAGCAGTTCCCAGCCATTTAGCTCTGGAAACACCATATATTTT. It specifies CASSSQPFSSGNTIYF.

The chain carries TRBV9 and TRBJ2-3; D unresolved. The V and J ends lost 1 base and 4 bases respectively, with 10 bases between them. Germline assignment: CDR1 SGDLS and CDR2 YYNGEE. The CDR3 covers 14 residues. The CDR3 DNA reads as TGTGCCAGCAGCGTATGGACCTCATCAGATACGCAGTATTTT. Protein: CASSVWTSSDTQYF.

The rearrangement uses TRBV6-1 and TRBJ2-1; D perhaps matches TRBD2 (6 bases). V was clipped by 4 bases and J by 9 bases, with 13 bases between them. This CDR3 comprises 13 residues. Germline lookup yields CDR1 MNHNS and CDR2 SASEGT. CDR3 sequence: CASSGWEEGEQFF. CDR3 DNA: TGTGCCAGCAGTGGTTGGGAGGAGGGTGAGCAGTTCTTC.

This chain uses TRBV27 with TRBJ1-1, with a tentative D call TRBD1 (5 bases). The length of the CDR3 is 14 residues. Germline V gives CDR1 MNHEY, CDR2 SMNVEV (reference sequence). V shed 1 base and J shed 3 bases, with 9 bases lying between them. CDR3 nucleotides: TGTGCCAGCAGTTTATTGGGGGATGACACTGAAGCTTTCTTT. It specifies CASSLLGDDTEAFF.